The present entry profiles one T cell receptor beta chain with its context. What it recognizes is unknown. The germline V and J ends were trimmed by 0 bases and 0 bases, with 15 bases remaining between them. The germline V gene has CDR1 LGHNA and CDR2 YNFKEQ. The CDR3 sequence is 18 residues long. The source of the sample is a study of vaccination effects on CD4 cells after COVID-19. Overall study: Sampling occurred a median 72 days post second dose, range 14 to 241. Study-wide findings and caveats: Clones induced by infection and by vaccine showed marked clonal contraction late after vaccination. Early post-infection timepoints were missing from the study, which also had few convalescent patients.

It was after nine to ten days of culture that CD4+ T cells were isolated. The person acquired a PCR-confirmed SARS-CoV-2 infection between March and December 2020. The vaccine given was either BNT162b2 or mRNA-1273, in two doses. Assay used: immunoSEQ multiplex PCR; TCRdb lists only in-frame clones, some missing. Of tens of thousands of clones listed, 65% to 75% are singletons. The sequences come from CD4+ T cells from PBMCs cultured without peptide, collected after COVID-19 vaccination. This TCR was sampled from a human donor who had a prior SARS-CoV-2 infection. The V and J genes are TRBV4-2 and TRBJ1-5, with D perhaps TRBD1 (5 bases). The CDR3 DNA reads TGTGCCAGCAGCCAAGATACGGCGAGGGGAGATAGCAATCAGCCCCAGCATTTT. Translating it yields CASSQDTARGDSNQPQHF.